This entry lists 2 T cell receptor beta chains sequenced from one sample in a study of glioma-infiltrating T cells. The iRepertoire nested amplicon-rescue multiplex PCR amplified TCR alpha and beta CDR3s from RNA. Each CDR3 protein is one row after TCRdb ran MiXCR on the multiplex PCR reads. The data show approximately 110,000 distinct CDR3 sequences, with roughly 23% seen just once and nearly 15% held by the top ten. Specimen: glioma tissue, nonneoplastic brain tissue, or PBMCs (not recorded which). These receptors came from a human donor with low-grade glioma or glioblastoma, undergoing nonglioma brain surgery, or in good health (not recorded which).

This clonotype was picked up many times. The chain carries TRBV4-3 and TRBJ2-5; 12 positions match TRBD2. V shed 1 base, J shed 5 bases, and the junction held 8 bases outside the gene matches. Germline-derived CDR1 and CDR2 are LGHNA and YSLEER. The CDR3 loop spans 17 amino acids. The CDR3, as DNA: TGCGCCAGCAGCCAAGCCCCTTACACTAGCGGGAGGGAGACCCAGTACTTC. Encoded protein: CASSQAPYTSGRETQYF.

This clonotype was recorded many times. The J gene is TRBJ2-3, the V gene TRBV27; D tentatively reads TRBD1 or TRBD2 (5 bases each). The germline gives CDR1 MNHEY, CDR2 SMNVEV (reference sequence). Trimming pared 0 bases from V and 4 bases from J, leaving 17 bases between. The CDR3 runs to 17 residues. The CDR3 coding sequence is TGTGCCAGCAGTTTATCAGTGGGGGTCCGGGTGGCAGATACGCAGTATTTT. Translation gives CASSLSVGVRVADTQYF.